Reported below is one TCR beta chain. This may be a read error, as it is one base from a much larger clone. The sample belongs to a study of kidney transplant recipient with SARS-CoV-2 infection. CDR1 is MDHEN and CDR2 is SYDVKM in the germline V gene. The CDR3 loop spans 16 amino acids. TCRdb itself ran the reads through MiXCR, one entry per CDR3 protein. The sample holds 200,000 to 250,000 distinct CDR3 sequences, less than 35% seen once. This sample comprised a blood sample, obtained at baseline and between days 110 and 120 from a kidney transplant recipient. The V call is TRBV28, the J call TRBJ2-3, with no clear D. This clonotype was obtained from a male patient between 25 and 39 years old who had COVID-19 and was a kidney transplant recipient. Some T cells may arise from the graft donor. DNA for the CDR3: TGTACCAGCAGTCCCCGGTTTAGGCGAAGCACAGATACGCAGTATTTT. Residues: CTSSPRFRRSTDTQYF.